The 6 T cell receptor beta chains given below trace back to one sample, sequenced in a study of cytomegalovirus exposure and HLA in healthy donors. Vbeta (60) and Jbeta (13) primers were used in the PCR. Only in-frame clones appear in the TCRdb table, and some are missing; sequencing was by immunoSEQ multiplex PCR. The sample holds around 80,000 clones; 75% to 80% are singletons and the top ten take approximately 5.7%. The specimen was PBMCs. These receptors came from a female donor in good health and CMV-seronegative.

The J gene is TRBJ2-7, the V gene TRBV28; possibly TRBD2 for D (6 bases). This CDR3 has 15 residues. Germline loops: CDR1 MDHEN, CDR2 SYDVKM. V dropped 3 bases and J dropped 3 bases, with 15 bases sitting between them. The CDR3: CASSFSSSGYYEQYF. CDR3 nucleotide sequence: TGTGCCAGCAGTTTCTCCTCAAGCGGGTACTACGAGCAGTACTTC.

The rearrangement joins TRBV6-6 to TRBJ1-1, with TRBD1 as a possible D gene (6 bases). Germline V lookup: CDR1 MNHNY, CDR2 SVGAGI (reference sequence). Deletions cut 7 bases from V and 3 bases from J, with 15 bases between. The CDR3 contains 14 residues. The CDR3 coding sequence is TGTGCCAGCACGAGGGGGGGGTCGGACACTGAAGCTTTCTTT. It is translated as CASTRGGSDTEAFF.

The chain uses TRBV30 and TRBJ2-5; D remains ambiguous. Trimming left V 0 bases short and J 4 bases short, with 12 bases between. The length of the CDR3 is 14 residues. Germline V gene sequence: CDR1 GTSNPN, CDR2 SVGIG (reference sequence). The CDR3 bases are TGTGCCTGGAGTGTATTACTCCACCCAGAGACCCAGTACTTC. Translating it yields CAWSVLLHPETQYF.

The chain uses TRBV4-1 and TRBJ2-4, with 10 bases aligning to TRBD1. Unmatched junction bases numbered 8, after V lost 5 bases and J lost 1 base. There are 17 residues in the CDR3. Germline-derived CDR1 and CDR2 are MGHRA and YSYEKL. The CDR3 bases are TGCGCCAGCAGCGCGCCCGGGACAGGGGTGGCCAAAAACATTCAGTACTTC. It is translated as CASSAPGTGVAKNIQYF.

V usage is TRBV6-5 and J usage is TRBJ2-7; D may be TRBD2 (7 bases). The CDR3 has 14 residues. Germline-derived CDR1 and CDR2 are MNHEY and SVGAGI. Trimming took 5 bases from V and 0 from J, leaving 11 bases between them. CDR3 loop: CASSGRGSSYEQYF. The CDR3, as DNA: TGTGCCAGCAGTGGGAGGGGGAGCTCCTACGAGCAGTACTTC.

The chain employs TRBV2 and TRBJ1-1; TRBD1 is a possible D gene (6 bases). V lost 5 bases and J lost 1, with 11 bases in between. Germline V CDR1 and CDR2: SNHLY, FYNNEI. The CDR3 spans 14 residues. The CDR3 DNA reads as TGTGCCAGCAGTAACAGGGTCACGAACACTGAAGCTTTCTTT. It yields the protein CASSNRVTNTEAFF.